This T cell receptor (beta chain) came from a study of cytomegalovirus exposure and HLA in healthy donors. PCR primers comprised 60 Vbeta and 13 Jbeta primers. Sequencing used immunoSEQ multiplex PCR; TCRdb keeps in-frame clones, though not all of them. The sample includes around 99,000 clones, roughly 87% of them seen just once. To note about this clone: Antigen: not known.

V was shortened by 6 bases and J by 0 bases, with 24 bases between the two germline ends. The length of the CDR3 is 19 residues. Looked up from germline, CDR1 is MNHEY and CDR2 is SMNVEV (reference sequence). Overall study findings and caveats: A later analysis linked a missense DCLRE1C variant to TCR beta V- and J-gene trimming. Equally common other TCR beta chains were less clonally expanded than HLA-associated ones, a later analysis found. A prior analysis recorded that most TCR beta V segments were productive about 87% or about 30% of the time. When presence/absence was analysed, sequencing depth was taken to be roughly uniform across donors.

Input material: PBMCs. The TCR sequence derives from a man in his thirties or forties in good health and CMV-seropositive. This chain joins TRBV27 and TRBJ1-3, with D tentatively TRBD1 (5 bases). CDR3 sequence (DNA): TGTGCCAGCAGCTCCTTCCCCCCGGGGGTAACCTTCTCTGGAAACACCATATATTTT. It yields the protein CASSSFPPGVTFSGNTIYF.